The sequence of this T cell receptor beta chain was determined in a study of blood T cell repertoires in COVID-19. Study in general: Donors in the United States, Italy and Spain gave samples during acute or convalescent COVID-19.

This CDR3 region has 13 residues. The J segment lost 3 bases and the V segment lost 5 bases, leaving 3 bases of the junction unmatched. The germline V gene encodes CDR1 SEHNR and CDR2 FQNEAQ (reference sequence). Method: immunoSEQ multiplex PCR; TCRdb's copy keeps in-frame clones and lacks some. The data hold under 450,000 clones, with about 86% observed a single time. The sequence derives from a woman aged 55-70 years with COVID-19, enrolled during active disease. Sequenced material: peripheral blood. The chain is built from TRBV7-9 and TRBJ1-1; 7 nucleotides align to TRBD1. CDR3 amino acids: CASSPRGDTEAFF. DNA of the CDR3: TGTGCCAGCAGCCCCAGGGGGGACACTGAAGCTTTCTTT.